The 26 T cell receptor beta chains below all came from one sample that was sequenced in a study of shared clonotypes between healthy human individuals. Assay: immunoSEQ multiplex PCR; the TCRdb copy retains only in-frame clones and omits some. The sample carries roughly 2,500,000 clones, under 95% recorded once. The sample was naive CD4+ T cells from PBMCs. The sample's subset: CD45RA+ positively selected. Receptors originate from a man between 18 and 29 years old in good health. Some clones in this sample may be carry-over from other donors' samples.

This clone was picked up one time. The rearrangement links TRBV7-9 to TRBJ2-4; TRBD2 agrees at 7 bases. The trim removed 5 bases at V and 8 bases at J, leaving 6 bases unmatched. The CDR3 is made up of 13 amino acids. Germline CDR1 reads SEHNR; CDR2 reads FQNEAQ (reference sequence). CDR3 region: CASSPFRGDIQYF. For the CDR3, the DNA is TGTGCCAGCAGCCCCTTTCGGGGGGACATTCAGTACTTC. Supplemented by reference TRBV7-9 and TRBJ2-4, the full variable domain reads DTGVSQNPRHKITKRGQNVTFRCDPISEHNRLYWYRQTLGQGPEFLTYFQNEAQLEKSRLLSDRFSAERPKGSFSTLEIQRTEQGDSAMYLCASSPFRGDIQYFGAGTRLSVL.

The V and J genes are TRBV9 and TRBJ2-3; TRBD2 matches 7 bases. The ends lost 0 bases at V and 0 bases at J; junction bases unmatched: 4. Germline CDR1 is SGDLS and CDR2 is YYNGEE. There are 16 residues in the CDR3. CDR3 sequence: CASSVDGGSSTDTQYF. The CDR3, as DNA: TGTGCCAGCAGCGTAGACGGGGGGTCTAGCACAGATACGCAGTATTTT.

CDR3 bases: TGTGCCAGCAGTGAAGTGAGGGCCCGGAACACTGAAGCTTTCTTT. Protein sequence: CASSEVRARNTEAFF. The chain couples TRBV2 to TRBJ1-1; D uncertain. V lost 1 base and J 1 base, leaving 10 bases between the germline ends. CDR3 size: 15 residues. Germline CDR1 reads SNHLY; CDR2 reads FYNNEI.

Here the CDR3 reads CASRSTGGAYGYTF. The CDR3 DNA is TGTGCCAGCAGGTCTACAGGGGGCGCGTATGGCTACACCTTC. This chain connects TRBV6-5 to TRBJ1-2; 9 bases map to TRBD1. Germline V gene sequence: CDR1 MNHEY, CDR2 SVGAGI. This CDR3 comprises 14 residues. The V segment lost 6 bases and the J segment 5 bases; nucleotides outside the gene matches: 7.

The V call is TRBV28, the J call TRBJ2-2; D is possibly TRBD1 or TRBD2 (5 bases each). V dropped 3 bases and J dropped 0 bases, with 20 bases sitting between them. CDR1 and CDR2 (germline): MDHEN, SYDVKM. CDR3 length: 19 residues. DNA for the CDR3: TGTGCCAGCAGTTTTCGGTTTGGGGGTCGGAGAACGAACACCGGGGAGCTGTTTTTT. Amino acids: CASSFRFGGRRTNTGELFF.

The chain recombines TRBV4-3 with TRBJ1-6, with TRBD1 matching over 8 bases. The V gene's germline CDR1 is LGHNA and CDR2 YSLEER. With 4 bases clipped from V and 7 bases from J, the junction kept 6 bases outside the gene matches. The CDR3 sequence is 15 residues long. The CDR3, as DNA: TGCGCCAGCAGCCGCCTGAGGACAGGGAATTCACCCCTCCACTTT. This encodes CASSRLRTGNSPLHF.

The CDR3 region has the DNA TGTGCCAGCAGATGGGACAGGAACAATGAGCAGTTCTTC. Amino acid sequence: CASRWDRNNEQFF. The chain uses TRBV6-5 and TRBJ2-1; the match to TRBD1 covers 8 bases. Trimming took 6 bases from V and 5 from J; bases not matched to a gene: 3. This CDR3 has 13 residues. Germline V gene lookup returns CDR1 MNHEY and CDR2 SVGAGI.

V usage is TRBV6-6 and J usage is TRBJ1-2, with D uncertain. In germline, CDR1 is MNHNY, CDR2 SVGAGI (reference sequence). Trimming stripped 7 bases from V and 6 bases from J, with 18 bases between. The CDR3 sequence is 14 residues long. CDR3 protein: CASTNGPDWDGYTF. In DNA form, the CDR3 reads TGTGCCAGCACCAACGGGCCGGATTGGGATGGCTACACCTTC.

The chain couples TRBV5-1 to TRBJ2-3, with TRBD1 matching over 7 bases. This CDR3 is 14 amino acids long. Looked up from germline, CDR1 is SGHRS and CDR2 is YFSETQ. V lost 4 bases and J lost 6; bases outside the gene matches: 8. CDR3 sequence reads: CASSGPSQGDTQYF. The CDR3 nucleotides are TGCGCCAGCAGCGGACCATCACAGGGGGATACGCAGTATTTT.

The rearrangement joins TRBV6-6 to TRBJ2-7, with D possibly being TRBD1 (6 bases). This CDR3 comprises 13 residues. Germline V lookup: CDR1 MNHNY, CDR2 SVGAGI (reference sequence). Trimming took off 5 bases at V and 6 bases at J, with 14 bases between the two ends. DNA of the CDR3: TGTGCCAGCAGTGGAGCAGGGGTGGGCGAGCAGTACTTC. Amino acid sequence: CASSGAGVGEQYF.

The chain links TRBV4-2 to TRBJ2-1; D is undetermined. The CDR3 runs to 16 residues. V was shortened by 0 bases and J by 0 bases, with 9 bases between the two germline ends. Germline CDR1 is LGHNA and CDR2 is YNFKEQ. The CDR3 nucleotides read TGTGCCAGCAGCCAAGATAGGAGCAGCTCCTACAATGAGCAGTTCTTC. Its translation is CASSQDRSSSYNEQFF.

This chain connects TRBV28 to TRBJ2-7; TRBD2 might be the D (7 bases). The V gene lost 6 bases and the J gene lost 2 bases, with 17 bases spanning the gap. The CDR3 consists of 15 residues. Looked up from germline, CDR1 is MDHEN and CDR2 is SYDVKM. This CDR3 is CASSYGGTTAYEQYF. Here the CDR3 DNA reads TGTGCCAGCAGCTACGGGGGGACAACCGCCTACGAGCAGTACTTC.

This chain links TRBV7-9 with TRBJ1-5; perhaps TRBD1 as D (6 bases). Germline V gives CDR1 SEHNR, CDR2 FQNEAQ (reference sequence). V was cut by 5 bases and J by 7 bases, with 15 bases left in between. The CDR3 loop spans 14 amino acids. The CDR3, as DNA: TGTGCCAGCAGCATGGCCACAGGGTTGCAGCCCCAGCATTTT. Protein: CASSMATGLQPQHF.

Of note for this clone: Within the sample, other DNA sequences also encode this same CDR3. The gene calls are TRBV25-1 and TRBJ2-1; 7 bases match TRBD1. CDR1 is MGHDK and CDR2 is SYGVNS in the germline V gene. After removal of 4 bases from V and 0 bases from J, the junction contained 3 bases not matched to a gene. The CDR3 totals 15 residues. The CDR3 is CASSAAGGSYNEQFF. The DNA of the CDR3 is TGTGCCAGCAGTGCCGCAGGGGGCTCCTACAATGAGCAGTTCTTC.

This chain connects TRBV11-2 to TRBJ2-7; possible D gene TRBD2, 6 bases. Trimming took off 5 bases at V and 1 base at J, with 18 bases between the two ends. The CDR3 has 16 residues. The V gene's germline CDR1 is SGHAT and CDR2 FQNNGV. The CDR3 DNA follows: TGTGCCAGCAGCCGTGCCGGAGGGCTCTCTTCCTACGAGCAGTACTTC. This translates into CASSRAGGLSSYEQYF.

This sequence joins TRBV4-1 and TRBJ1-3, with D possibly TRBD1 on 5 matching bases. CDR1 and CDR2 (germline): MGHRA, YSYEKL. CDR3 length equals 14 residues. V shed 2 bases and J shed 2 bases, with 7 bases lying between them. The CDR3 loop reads CASSQQGAGNTIYF. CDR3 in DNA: TGCGCCAGCAGCCAACAGGGCGCTGGAAACACCATATATTTT.

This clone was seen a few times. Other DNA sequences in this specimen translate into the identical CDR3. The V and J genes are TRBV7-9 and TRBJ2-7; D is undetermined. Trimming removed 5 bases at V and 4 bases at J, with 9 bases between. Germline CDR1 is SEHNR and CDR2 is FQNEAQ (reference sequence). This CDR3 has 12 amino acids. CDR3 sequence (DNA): TGTGCCAGCAGCCCTTACCAATACGAGCAGTACTTC. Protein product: CASSPYQYEQYF.

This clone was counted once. CDR3 loop: CASSIGGFREQYF. As DNA, the CDR3 is TGTGCCAGTAGTATAGGTGGGTTTCGCGAGCAGTACTTC. V is TRBV19 and J is TRBJ2-7; unclear D gene. This CDR3 has 13 amino acids. V dropped 1 base and J dropped 6 bases, with 10 bases sitting between them. Looked up from germline, CDR1 is LNHDA and CDR2 is SQIVND (reference sequence).

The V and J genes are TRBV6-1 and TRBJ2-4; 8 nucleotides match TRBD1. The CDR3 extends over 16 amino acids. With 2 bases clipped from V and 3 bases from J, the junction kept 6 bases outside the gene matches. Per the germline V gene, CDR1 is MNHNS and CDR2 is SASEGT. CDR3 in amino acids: CASSERAGGGKNIQYF. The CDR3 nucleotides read TGTGCCAGCAGTGAAAGGGCAGGGGGCGGCAAAAACATTCAGTACTTC.

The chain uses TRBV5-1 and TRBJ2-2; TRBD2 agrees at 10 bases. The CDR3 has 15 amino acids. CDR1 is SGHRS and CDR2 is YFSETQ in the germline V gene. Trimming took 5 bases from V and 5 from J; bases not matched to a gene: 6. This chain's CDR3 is CASSSGLALTGELFF. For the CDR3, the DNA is TGCGCCAGCAGTTCGGGACTAGCGCTGACCGGGGAGCTGTTTTTT.

The CDR3 bases are TGCGCCAGCAGCGTGACGGGAGGGCCAGCGGATGAGCAGTTCTTC. Its translation: CASSVTGGPADEQFF. The chain links TRBV10-1 to TRBJ2-1, with 8 positions matching TRBD2. The V gene end was trimmed by 6 bases and the J gene end by 8 bases; junction bases not matched to a gene: 12. Germline CDR1 WNHNN, CDR2 SYGVQD (reference sequence). The CDR3 sequence is 15 residues long.

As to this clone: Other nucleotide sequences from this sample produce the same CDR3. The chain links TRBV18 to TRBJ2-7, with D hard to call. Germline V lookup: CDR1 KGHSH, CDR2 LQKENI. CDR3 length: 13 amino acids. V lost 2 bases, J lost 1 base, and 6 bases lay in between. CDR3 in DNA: TGTGCCAGCTCACCAGGGATTTCCTACGAGCAGTACTTC. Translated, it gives CASSPGISYEQYF.

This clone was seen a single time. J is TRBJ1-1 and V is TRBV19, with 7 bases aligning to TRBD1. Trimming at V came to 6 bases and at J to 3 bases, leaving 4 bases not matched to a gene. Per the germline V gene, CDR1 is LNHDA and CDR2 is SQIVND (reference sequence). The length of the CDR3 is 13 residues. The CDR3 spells CASSSTGDTEAFF. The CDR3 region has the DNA TGTGCCAGTAGCTCCACAGGGGACACTGAAGCTTTCTTT.

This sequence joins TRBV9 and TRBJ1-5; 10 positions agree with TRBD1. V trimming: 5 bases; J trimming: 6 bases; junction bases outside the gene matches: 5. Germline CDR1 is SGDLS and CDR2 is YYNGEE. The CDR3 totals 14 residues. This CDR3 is CASSAGQGFQPQHF. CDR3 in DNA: TGTGCCAGCAGTGCGGGACAGGGGTTTCAGCCCCAGCATTTT.

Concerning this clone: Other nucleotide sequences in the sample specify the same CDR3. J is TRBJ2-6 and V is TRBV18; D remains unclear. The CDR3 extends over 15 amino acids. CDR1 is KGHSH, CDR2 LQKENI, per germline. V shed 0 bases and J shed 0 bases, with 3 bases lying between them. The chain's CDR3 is CASSPPVSGANVLTF. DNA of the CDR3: TGTGCCAGCTCACCACCAGTCTCTGGGGCCAACGTCCTGACTTTC.

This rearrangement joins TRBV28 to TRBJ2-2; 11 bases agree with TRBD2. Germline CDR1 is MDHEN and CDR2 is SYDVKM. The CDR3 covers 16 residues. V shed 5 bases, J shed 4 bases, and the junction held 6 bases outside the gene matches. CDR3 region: CASSTSGSRSTGELFF. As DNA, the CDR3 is TGTGCCAGCAGTACTAGCGGGAGTAGGTCCACCGGGGAGCTGTTTTTT. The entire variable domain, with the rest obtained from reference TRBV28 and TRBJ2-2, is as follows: DVKVTQSSRYLVKRTGEKVFLECVQDMDHENMFWYRQDPGLGLRLIYFSYDVKMKEKGDIPEGYSVSREKKERFSLILESASTNQTSMYLCASSTSGSRSTGELFFGEGSRLTVL.